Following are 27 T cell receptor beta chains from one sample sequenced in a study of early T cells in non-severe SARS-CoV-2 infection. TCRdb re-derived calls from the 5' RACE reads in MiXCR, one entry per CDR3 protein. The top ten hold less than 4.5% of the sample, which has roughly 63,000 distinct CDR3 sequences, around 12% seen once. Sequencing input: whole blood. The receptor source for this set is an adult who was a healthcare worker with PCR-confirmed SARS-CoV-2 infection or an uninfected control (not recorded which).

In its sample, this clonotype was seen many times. The CDR3 region is CASRLTGRSNQPQHF. DNA of the CDR3: TGTGCCAGCAGGTTGACAGGGCGCAGCAATCAGCCCCAGCATTTT. V gene TRBV6-1 combines with J gene TRBJ1-5, with 7 bases that match TRBD1. Unmatched junction bases numbered 6, after V lost 6 bases and J lost 1 base. CDR1 and CDR2 (germline): MNHNS, SASEGT. This CDR3 contains 15 residues.

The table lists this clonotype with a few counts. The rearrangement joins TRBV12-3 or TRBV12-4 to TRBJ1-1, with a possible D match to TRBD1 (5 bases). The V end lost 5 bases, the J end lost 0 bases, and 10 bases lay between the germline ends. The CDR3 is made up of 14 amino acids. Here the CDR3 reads CASSPAGVNTEAFF. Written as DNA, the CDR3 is TGTGCCAGCAGTCCAGCGGGGGTGAACACTGAAGCTTTCTTT.

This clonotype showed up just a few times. CDR3 sequence reads: CAARQGALGRSYNEQFF. The CDR3 nucleotides read TGTGCCGCCCGACAGGGGGCTCTCGGGAGGTCCTACAATGAGCAGTTCTTC. The rearrangement links TRBV10-3 to TRBJ2-1; 10 bases fit TRBD1. Germline V lookup: CDR1 ENHRY, CDR2 SYGVKD. The CDR3 has 17 residues. After removal of 11 bases from V and 1 base from J, the junction contained 14 bases not matched to a gene.

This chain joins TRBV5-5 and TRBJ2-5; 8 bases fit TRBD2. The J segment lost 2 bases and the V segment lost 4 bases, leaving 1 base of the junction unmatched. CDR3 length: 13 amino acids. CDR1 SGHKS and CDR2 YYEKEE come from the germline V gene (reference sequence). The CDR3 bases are TGTGCCAGCAGCGCTAGCGGGCAAGAGACCCAGTACTTC. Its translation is CASSASGQETQYF.

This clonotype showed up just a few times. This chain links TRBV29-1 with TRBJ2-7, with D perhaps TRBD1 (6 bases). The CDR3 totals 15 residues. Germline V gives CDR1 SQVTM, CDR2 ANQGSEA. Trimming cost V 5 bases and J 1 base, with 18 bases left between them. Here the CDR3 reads CSVREGHPRSYEQYF. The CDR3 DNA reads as TGCAGCGTTCGTGAGGGACACCCGAGATCCTACGAGCAGTACTTC.

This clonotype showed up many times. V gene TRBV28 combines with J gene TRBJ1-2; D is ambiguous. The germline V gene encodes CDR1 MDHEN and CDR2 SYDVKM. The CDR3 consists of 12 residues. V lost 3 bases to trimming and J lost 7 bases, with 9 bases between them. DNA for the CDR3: TGTGCCAGCAGTTTGGGCGTATCTGGCTACACCTTC. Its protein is CASSLGVSGYTF.

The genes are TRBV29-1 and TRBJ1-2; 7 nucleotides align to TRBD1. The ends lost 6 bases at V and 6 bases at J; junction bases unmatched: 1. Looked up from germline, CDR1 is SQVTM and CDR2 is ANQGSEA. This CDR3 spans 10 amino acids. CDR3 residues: CSVDRDGYTF. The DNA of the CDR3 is TGCAGCGTAGACAGGGATGGCTACACCTTC.

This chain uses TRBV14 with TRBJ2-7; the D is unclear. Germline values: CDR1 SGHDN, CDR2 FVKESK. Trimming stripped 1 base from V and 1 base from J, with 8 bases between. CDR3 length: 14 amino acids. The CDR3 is CASSQGSPSYEQYF. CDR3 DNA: TGTGCCAGCAGCCAAGGGTCCCCGTCCTACGAGCAGTACTTC.

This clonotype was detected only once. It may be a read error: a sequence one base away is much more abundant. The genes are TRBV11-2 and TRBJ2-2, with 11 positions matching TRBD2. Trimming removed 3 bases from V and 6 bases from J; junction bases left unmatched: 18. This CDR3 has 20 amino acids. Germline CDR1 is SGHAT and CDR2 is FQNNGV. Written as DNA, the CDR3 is TGTGCCAGCAGCTTTCTCCTTGGGGCTAGCGGGAGGATAGAGGCCGGGGAGCTGTTTTTT. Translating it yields CASSFLLGASGRIEAGELFF.

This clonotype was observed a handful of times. This CDR3 reads CASSLIEEQPQHF. The CDR3 DNA sequence: TGTGCCAGCAGTCTGATAGAAGAACAGCCCCAGCATTTT. The rearrangement joins TRBV12-3 or TRBV12-4 to TRBJ1-5; D not certain. The CDR3 is 13 residues long. Trimming stripped 5 bases from V and 7 bases from J, with 12 bases between.

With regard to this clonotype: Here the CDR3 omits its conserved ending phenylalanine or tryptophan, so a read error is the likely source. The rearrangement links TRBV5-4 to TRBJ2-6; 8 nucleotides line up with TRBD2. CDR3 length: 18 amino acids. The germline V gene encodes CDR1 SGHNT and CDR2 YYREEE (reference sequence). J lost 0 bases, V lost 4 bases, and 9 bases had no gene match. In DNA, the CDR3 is TGTGCCAGCAGCACGTCAGCGGGAGTCTTCTCTGGGGCCAACGTCCTGACTGTC. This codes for CASSTSAGVFSGANVLTV.

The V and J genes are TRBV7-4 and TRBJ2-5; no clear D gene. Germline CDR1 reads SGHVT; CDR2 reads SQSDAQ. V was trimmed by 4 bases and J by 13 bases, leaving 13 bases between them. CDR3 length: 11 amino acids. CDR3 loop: CASSSQEIGYF. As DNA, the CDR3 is TGTGCCAGCAGCTCCCAAGAGATAGGGTACTTC.

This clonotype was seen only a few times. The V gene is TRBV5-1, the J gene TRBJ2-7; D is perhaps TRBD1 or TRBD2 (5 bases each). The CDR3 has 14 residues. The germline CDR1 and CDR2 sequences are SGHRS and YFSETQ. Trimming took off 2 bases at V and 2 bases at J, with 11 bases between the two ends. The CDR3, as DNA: TGCGCCAGCAGCTTCCAAGGGACCGCCTACGAGCAGTACTTC. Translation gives CASSFQGTAYEQYF.

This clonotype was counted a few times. As DNA, the CDR3 is TGTGCCATCAGTGAGACTAGCGCAGATACGCAGTATTTT. Its translation is CAISETSADTQYF. The V call is TRBV10-3, the J call TRBJ2-3; 7 nucleotides agree with TRBD2. After removal of 2 bases from V and 4 bases from J, the junction contained 0 bases not matched to a gene. Germline lookup yields CDR1 ENHRY and CDR2 SYGVKD. The CDR3 spans 13 residues.

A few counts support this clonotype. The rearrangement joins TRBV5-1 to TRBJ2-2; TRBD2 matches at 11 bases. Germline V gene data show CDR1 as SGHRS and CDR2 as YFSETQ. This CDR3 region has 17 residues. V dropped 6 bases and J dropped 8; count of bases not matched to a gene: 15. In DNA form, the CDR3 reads TGCGCCAGCACCAAGACTAGCGGGGACCCCAGTAGGGGGGAGCTGTTTTTT. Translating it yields CASTKTSGDPSRGELFF.

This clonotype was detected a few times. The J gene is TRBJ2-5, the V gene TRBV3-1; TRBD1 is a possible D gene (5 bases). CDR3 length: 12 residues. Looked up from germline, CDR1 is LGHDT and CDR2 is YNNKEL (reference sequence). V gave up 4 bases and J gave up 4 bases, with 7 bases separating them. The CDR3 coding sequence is TGTGCCAGCAGCCCCCAGGGAGAGACCCAGTACTTC. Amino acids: CASSPQGETQYF.

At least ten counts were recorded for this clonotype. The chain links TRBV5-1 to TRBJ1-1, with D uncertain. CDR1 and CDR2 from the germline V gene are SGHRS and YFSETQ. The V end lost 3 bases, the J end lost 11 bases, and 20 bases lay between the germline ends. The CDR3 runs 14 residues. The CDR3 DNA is TGCGCCAGCAGCTCTTCGACGACTGCATCGATTGCTTTCTTT. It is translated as CASSSSTTASIAFF.

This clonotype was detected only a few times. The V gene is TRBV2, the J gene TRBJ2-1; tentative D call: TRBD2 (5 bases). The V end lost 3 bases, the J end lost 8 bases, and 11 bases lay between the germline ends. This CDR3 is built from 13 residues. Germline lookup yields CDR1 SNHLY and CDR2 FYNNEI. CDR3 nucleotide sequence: TGTGCCAGCAGTGATCTAGCAACGCATGAGCAGTTCTTC. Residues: CASSDLATHEQFF.

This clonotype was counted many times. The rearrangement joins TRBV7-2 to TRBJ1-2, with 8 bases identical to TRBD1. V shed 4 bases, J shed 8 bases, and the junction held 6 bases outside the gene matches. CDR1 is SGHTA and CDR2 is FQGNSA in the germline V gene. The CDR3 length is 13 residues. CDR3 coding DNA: TGTGCCAGCAGCTCAGACAGGGGAGGCGGCTACACCTTC. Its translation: CASSSDRGGGYTF.

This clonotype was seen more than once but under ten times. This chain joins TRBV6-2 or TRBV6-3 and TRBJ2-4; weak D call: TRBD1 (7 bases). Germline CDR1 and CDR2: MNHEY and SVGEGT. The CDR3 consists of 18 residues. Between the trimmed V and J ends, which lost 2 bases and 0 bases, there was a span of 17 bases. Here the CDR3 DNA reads TGTGCCAGCAGTTACCGGGGGACAGCTGCCATAGCCAAAAACATTCAGTACTTC. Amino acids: CASSYRGTAAIAKNIQYF.

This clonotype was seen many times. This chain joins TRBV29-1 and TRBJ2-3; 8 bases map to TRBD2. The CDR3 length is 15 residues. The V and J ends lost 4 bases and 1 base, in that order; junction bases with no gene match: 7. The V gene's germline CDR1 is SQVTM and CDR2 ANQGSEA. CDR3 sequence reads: CSVGEAGVGTDTQYF. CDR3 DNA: TGCAGCGTTGGGGAAGCGGGAGTAGGCACAGATACGCAGTATTTT.

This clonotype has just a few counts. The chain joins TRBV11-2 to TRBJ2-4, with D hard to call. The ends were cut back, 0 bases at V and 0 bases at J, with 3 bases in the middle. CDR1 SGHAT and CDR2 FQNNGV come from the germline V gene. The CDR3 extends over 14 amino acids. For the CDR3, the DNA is TGTGCCAGCAGCTTAGAAGTAGCCAAAAACATTCAGTACTTC. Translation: CASSLEVAKNIQYF.

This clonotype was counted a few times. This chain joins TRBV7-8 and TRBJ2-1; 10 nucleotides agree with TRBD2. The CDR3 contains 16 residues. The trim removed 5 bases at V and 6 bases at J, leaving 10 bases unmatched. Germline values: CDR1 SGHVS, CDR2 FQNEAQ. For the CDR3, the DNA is TGTGCCAGCAGCCACGGGGGAGCTAGCGGGAGCAATGAGCAGTTCTTC. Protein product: CASSHGGASGSNEQFF.

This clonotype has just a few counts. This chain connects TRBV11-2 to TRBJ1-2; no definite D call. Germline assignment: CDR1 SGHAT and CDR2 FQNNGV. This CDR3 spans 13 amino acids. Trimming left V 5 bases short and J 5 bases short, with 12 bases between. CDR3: CASSEQTYYGYTF. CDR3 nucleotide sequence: TGTGCCAGCAGCGAACAAACGTATTATGGCTACACCTTC.

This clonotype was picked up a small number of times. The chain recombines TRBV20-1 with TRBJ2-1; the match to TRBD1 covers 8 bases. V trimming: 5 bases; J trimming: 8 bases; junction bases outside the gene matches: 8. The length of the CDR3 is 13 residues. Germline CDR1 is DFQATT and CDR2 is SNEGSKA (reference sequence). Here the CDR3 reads CSAQDRDIYEQFF. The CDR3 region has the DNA TGCAGTGCTCAGGACAGGGATATCTATGAGCAGTTCTTC.

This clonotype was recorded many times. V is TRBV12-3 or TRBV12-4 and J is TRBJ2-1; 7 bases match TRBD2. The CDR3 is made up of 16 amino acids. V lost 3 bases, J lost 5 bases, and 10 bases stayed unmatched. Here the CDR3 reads CASSLGTGGPHNEQFF. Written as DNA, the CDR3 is TGTGCCAGCAGTTTGGGCACGGGAGGCCCCCACAATGAGCAGTTCTTC.

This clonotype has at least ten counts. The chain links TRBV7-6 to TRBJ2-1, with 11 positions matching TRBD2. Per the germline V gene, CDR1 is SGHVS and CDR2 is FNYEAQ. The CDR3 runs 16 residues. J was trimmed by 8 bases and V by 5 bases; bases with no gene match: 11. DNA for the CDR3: TGTGCCAGCAGCCCAGTCACACTAGCGGGAGTCCATGAGCAGTTCTTC. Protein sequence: CASSPVTLAGVHEQFF.